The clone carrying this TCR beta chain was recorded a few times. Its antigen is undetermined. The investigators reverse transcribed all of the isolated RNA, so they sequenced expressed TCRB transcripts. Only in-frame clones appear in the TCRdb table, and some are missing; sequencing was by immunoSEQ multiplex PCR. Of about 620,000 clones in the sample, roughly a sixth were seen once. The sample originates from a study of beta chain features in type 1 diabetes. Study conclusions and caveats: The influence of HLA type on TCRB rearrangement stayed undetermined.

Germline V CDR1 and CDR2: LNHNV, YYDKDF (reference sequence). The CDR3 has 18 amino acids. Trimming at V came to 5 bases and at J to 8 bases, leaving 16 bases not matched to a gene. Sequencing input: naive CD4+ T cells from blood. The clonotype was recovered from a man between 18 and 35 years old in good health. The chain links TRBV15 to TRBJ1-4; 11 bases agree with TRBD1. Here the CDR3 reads CATSPAGTGGRFGEKLFF. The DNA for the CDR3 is TGTGCCACCAGCCCCGCCGGGACAGGGGGTCGATTTGGCGAAAAACTGTTTTTT.